This T cell receptor (beta chain) was observed in a study of shared clonotypes between healthy human individuals. On the study more broadly: Per-donor plates numbered three CD4 naive, three CD4 memory, two CD8 naive and one CD8 memory.

Every subset's genomic DNA went evenly onto several immunoSEQ plates. In replicate PCRs of sorted subsets, roughly 200 ng DNA, tens of thousands of T cell genomes, was used. TCRdb's copy holds only in-frame clones and misses some; the assay was immunoSEQ multiplex PCR. This table has some 380,000 clones, about 96% appearing once. This CDR3 spans 18 amino acids. The ends were cut back, 2 bases at V and 6 bases at J, with 25 bases in the middle. Germline V gene sequence: CDR1 SEHNR, CDR2 FQNEAQ (reference sequence). V is TRBV7-9 and J is TRBJ1-1; the D is unclear. The sequenced material came from memory CD8+ T cells sorted from blood. The subset is: CD45RO+ cells pooled with CCR7-negative TemRA cells. The clonotype was recovered from a man younger than 45 in good health. The CDR3 is CASSLRVLGFGLVAEAFF. The CDR3 nucleotides read TGTGCCAGCAGCTTACGGGTTTTAGGTTTCGGATTGGTTGCTGAAGCTTTCTTT.